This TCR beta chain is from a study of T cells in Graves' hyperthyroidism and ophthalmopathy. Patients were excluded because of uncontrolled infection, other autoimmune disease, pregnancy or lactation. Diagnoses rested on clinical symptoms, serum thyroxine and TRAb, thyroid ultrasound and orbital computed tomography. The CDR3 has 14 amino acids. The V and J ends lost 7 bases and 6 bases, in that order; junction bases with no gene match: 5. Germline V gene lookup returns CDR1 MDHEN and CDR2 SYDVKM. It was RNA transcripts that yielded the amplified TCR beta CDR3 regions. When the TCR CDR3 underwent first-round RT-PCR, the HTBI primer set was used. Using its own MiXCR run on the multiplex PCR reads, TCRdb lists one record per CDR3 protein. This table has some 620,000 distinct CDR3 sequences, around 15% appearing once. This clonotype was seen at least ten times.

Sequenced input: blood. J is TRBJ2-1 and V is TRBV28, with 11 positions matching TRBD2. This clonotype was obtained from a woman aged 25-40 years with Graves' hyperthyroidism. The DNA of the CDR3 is TGTGCCAGCAAACCGGGACTAGCGGCCAATGAGCAGTTCTTC. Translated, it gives CASKPGLAANEQFF.